This TCR beta chain comes out of a study of T cell clonotyping in hematopoietic cell transplantation. Study outcomes and limitations: Pathologically expanded recipient clonotypes increased progressively from day 30 to day 180 as diversity fell.

TCRdb keeps only in-frame clones here, not all; method: immunoSEQ multiplex PCR. The repertoire holds about 21,000 clones, with about 90% as singletons. V was trimmed by 0 bases and J by 0 bases, leaving 13 bases between them. CDR1 and CDR2 (germline): SGHDT, YYEEEE. The CDR3 contains 17 residues. Regarding time point: recipient sample about 28 days before transplant, after cytoreduction. As for this clone: As yet, its antigen is unknown.

The rearrangement links TRBV5-6 to TRBJ1-5; D is unclear. The sequence came from a man between 18 and 29 years old with biphenotypic leukemia. Some clones in this sample may be carry-over from other donors' samples. This sample comprised peripheral blood mononuclear cells, obtained before stem cell transplant. The CDR3 reads CASSLGFWKTSNQPQHF. CDR3 bases: TGTGCCAGCAGCTTGGGTTTCTGGAAAACTAGCAATCAGCCCCAGCATTTT. The full variable domain, its missing parts supplied by reference TRBV5-6 and TRBJ1-5, is DAGVTQSPTHLIKTRGQQVTLRCSPKSGHDTVSWYQQALGQGPQFIFQYYEEEERQRGNFPDRFSGHQFPNYSSELNVNALLLGDSALYLCASSLGFWKTSNQPQHFGDGTRLSIL.